This is a list of T cell receptor beta chains from one sample in a study of post-analysis software for immune sequencing data. Via MiXCR, TCRdb re-called the PCR reads, giving one row per CDR3 protein. The sample has some 450,000 distinct CDR3 sequences, under 55% seen once; the top ten hold around an eighth. Sequencing input: blood. Source of these receptors: a girl between 5 and 17 years old with multiple sclerosis. Each CDR3 is given with its conserved first and last residue. Each record gives: D gene, J gene, clone size, V gene, CDR3 DNA, CDR3 protein. A D gene is named only where the DNA matches it firmly. Clone size is stated in some rows and not others, as once, few, many or a class when expanded.

.	TRBJ2-7	once	TRBV20-1	TGCAGTGCTAGAGAGCGAGCGGGCTTCTCCTACGAGCAGTACTTC	CSARERAGFSYEQYF
TRBD2	TRBJ2-1	few	TRBV4-1	TGCGCCAGCAGCCAATGGGAGGGACTTCTCTACAATGAGCAGTTCTTC	CASSQWEGLLYNEQFF
TRBD2	TRBJ2-7	.	TRBV12-3/TRBV12-4	TGTGCCAGCAGTCCCACTAGCGGGAGGTGGTTCGGCTACGAGCAGTACTTC	CASSPTSGRWFGYEQYF
.	TRBJ2-7	.	TRBV28	TGTGCCAGCAGTTTCTCAAACACGTACGAGCAGTACTTC	CASSFSNTYEQYF
.	TRBJ1-2	.	TRBV14	TGTGCCAGCAGTTATGGGACTAACTATGGCTACACCTTC	CASSYGTNYGYTF
.	TRBJ2-1	.	TRBV18	TGTGCCAGCTCAATCCCTCCGACTAGCAATGAGCAGTTCTTC	CASSIPPTSNEQFF
.	TRBJ1-2	.	TRBV25-1	TGTGCCAGCATGGGACGTATGGGGGAAAGTGACTATGGCTACACCTTC	CASMGRMGESDYGYTF
.	TRBJ2-5	few	TRBV29-1	TGCAGCGTTGAAAAGACCTTCCAAGAGACCCAGTACTTC	CSVEKTFQETQYF
TRBD2	TRBJ2-1	few	TRBV4-1	TGCGCCAGCAGCGCGGGGACTAGCGGTTCCCTTGGGTTCTTC	CASSAGTSGSLGFF
.	TRBJ2-3	.	TRBV7-9	TGTGCCAGCAGCTCGTCTAGTATCGGCACAGATACGCAGTATTTT	CASSSSSIGTDTQYF
TRBD1	TRBJ2-1	.	TRBV11-3	TGTGCCAGCAGCTTAGTTCGGACAGGTCTTGTAGGGAGCTCCTACAATGAGCAGTTCTTC	CASSLVRTGLVGSSYNEQFF
.	TRBJ2-5	few	TRBV10-3	TGTGCCATCAGTGACCGCCTGACAGGCCAAGAGACCCAGTACTTC	CAISDRLTGQETQYF
TRBD2	TRBJ2-5	.	TRBV7-9	TGTGCCAGCAGCTTAAGGACTAGTACCGAGACCCAGTACTTC	CASSLRTSTETQYF
.	TRBJ1-4	.	TRBV7-8	TGTGCCAGCAGCTTATGGACGGATGCAACTAATGAAAAACTGTTTTTT	CASSLWTDATNEKLFF
.	TRBJ2-1	.	TRBV20-1	TGCGGTGCTTATGAAGCCGGGAGCTCCTACAATGAGCAGTTCTTC	CGAYEAGSSYNEQFF